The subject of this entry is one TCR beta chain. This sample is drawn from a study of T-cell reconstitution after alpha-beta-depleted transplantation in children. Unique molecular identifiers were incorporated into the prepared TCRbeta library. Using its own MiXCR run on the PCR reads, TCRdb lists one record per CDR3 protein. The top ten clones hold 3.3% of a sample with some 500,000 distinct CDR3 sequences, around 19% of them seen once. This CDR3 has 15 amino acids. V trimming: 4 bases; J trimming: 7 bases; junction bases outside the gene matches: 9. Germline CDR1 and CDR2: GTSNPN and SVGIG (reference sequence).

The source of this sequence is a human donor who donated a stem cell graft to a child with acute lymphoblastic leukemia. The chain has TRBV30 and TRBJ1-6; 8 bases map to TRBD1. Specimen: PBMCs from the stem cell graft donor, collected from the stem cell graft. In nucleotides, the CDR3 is TGTGCCTGGACCTCTCAGGGGGCAGAAAATTCACCCCTCCACTTT. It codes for CAWTSQGAENSPLHF.